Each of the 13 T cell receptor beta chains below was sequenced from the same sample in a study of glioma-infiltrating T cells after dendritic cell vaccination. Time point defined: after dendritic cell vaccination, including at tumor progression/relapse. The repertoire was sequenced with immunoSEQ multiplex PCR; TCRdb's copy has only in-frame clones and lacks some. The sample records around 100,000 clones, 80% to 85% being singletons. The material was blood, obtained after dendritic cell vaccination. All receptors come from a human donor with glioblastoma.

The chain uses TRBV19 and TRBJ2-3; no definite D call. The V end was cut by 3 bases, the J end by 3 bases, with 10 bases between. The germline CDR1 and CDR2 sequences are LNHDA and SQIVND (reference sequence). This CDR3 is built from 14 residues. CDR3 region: CASSILEPTDTQYF. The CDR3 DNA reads TGTGCCAGTAGTATCCTAGAACCAACAGATACGCAGTATTTT. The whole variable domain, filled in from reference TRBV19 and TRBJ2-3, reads DGGITQSPKYLFRKEGQNVTLSCEQNLNHDAMYWYRQDPGQGLRLIYYSQIVNDFQKGDIAEGYSVSREKKESFPLTVTSAQKNPTAFYLCASSILEPTDTQYFGPGTRLTVL.

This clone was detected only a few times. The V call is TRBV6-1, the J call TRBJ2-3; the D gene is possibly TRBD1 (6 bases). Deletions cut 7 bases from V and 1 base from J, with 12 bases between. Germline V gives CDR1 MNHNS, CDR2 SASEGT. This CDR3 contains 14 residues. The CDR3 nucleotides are TGTGCCAGCACCCAGGGGAGTGGCACAGATACGCAGTATTTT. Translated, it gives CASTQGSGTDTQYF.

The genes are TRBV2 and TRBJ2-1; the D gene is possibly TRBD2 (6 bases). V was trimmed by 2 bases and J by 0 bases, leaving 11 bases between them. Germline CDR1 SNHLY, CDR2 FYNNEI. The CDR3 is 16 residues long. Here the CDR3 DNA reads TGTGCCAGCAGTGAAAGGGCGGGGAGCTCCTACAATGAGCAGTTCTTC. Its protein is CASSERAGSSYNEQFF.

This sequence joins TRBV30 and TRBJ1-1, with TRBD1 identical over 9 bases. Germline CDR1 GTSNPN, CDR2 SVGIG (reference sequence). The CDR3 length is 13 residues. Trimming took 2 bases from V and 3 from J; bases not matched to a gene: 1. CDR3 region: CAWSRTGDTEAFF. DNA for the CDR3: TGTGCCTGGAGTAGGACAGGGGACACTGAAGCTTTCTTT.

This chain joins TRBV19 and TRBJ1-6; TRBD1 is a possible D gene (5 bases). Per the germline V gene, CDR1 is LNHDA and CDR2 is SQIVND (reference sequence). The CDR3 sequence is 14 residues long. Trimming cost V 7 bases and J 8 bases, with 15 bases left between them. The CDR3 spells CASTPGPGDSPLHF. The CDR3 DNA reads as TGTGCCAGTACCCCGGGACCGGGAGATTCACCCCTCCACTTT.

CDR3 in amino acids: CASSQHHEQYF. CDR3 DNA sequence: TGTGCCAGTAGTCAACACCACGAGCAGTACTTC. V is TRBV19 and J is TRBJ2-7, with D hard to call. The CDR3 extends over 11 amino acids. V was shortened by 5 bases and J by 5 bases, with 7 bases between the two germline ends. Germline V lookup: CDR1 LNHDA, CDR2 SQIVND (reference sequence).

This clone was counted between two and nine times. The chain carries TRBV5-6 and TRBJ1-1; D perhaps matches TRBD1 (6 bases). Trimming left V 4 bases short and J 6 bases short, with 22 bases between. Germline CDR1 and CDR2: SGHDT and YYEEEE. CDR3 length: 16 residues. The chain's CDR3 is CASSRVWDTIDAEAFF. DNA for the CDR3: TGTGCCAGCAGCCGTGTTTGGGACACTATTGACGCTGAAGCTTTCTTT.

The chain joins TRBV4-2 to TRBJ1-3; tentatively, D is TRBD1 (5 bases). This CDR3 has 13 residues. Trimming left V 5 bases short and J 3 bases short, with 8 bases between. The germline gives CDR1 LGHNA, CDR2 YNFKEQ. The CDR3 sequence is CASSRDFGNTIYF. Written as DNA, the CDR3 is TGTGCCAGCAGCAGGGACTTTGGAAACACCATATATTTT.

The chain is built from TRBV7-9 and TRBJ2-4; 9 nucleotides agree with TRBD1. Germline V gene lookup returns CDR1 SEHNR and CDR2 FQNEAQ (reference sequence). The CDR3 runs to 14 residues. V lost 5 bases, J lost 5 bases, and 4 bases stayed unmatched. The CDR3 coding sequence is TGTGCCAGCAGCCGGACAGGGGACGAAAACATTCAGTACTTC. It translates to CASSRTGDENIQYF.

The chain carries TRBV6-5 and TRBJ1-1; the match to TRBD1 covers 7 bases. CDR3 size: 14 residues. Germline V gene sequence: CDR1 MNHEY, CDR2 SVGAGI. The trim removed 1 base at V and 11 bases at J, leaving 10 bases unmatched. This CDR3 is CASSYFPRTGRAFF. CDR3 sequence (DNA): TGTGCCAGCAGTTACTTCCCTCGGACAGGTCGTGCTTTCTTT.

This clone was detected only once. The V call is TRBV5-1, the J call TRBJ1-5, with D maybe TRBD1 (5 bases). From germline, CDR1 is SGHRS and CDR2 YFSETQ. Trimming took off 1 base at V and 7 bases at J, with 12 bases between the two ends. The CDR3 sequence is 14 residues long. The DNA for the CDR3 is TGCGCCAGCAGCTTGAAAGGGGAGGGACAGCCCCAGCATTTT. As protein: CASSLKGEGQPQHF.

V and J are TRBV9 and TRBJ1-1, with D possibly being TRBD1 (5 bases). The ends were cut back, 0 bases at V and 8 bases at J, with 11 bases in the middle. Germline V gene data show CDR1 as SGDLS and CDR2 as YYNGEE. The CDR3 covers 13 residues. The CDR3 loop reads CASSVELQGEAFF. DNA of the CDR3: TGTGCCAGCAGCGTAGAACTTCAGGGAGAAGCTTTCTTT.

CDR3 sequence: CASSPKTGKVSYEQYF. For the CDR3, the DNA is TGTGCCAGCAGCCCCAAGACAGGAAAGGTCTCCTACGAGCAGTACTTC. The chain recombines TRBV7-9 with TRBJ2-7; TRBD1 might be the D (6 bases). V lost 5 bases and J 0 bases, leaving 17 bases between the germline ends. Germline CDR1 and CDR2: SEHNR and FQNEAQ (reference sequence). CDR3 length: 16 residues.